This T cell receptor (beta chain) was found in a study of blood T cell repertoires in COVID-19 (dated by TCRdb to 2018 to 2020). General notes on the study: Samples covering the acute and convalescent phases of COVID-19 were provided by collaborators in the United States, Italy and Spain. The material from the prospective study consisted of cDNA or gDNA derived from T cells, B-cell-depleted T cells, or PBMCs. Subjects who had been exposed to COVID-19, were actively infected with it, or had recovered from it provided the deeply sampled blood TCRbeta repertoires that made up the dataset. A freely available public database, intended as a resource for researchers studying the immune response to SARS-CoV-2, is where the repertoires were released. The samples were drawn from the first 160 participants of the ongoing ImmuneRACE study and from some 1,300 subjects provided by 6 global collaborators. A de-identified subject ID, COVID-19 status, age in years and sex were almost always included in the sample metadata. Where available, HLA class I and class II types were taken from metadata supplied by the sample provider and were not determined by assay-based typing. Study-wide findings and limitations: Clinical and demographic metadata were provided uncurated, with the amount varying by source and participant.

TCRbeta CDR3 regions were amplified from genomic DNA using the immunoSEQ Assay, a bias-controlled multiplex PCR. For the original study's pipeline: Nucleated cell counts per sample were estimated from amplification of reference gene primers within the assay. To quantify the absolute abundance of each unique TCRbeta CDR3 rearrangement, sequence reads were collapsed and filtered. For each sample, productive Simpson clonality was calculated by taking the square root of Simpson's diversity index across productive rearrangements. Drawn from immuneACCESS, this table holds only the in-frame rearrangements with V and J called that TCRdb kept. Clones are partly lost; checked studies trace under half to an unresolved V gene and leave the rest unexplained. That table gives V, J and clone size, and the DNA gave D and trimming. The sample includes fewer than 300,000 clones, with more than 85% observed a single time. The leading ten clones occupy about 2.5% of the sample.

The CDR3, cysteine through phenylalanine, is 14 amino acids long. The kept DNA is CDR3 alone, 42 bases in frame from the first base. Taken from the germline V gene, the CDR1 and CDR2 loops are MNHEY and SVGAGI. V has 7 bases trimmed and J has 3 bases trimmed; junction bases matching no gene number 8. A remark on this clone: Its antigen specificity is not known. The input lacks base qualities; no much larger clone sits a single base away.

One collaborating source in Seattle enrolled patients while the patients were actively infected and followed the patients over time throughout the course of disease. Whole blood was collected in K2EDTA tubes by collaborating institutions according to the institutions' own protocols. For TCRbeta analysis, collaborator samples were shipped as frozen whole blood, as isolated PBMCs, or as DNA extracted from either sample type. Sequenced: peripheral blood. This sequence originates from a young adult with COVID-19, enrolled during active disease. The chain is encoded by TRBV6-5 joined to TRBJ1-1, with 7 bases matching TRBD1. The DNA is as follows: TGTGCCAGCACTAAGGGGGCTCGGGACACTGAAGCTTTCTTT. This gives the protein CASTKGARDTEAFF.